One and the same sample provided the 13 T cell receptor beta chains below, sequenced in a study of blood T cells in healthy people across ages (dated by TCRdb to between 2014 and 2016). Receptor libraries were prepared by 5' RACE. Sequencing instrument: Illumina HiSeq 2500. A second PCR of about 7 to 12 cycles was run with a J-beta primer mix and a sample-barcoded 5' primer. The public reads were quality trimmed at Q25 with fastp and then assembled into clones with MiXCR by TCRdb, keeping productive beta chains. CDR3 protein sequences are deduplicated, and each keeps its most common genes and DNA. The sample table contains 2 million or so distinct CDR3 sequences; only one count was recorded for 49% of them. Approximately 2% of the sample is held by the ten biggest clonotypes. The sequencing sample was made of blood. The receptor set was obtained from a woman aged 40 to 50 in good health.

This clonotype occurred a few times. CDR3 amino acids: CASRRLMSGFWNEQFF. CDR3 bases: TGTGCCAGCAGAAGGCTAATGTCAGGGTTTTGGAATGAGCAGTTCTTC. The gene calls are TRBV27 and TRBJ2-1; possibly TRBD1 for D (5 bases). The CDR3 covers 16 residues. V lost 6 bases, J lost 7 bases, and 22 bases lay in between. Looked up from germline, CDR1 is MNHEY and CDR2 is SMNVEV (reference sequence).

In its sample, this clonotype was seen a few times. The V gene is TRBV29-1, the J gene TRBJ2-7; D unresolved. Trimming left V 4 bases short and J 1 base short, with 11 bases between. The CDR3 loop spans 13 amino acids. Germline CDR1 and CDR2: SQVTM and ANQGSEA. The CDR3 DNA reads TGCAGCGTTGCAAGTTACAGTTCCTACGAGCAGTACTTC. It codes for CSVASYSSYEQYF.

The chain combines TRBV6-2 or TRBV6-3 with TRBJ2-5, with D possibly matching TRBD1 (6 bases). The CDR3 is 13 residues long. V was pared by 8 bases and J by 1 base, with 11 bases between. The germline V gene has CDR1 MNHEY and CDR2 SVGEGT. CDR3 bases: TGTGCCAGCTTCACAGGGACCCAAGAGACCCAGTACTTC. This translates into CASFTGTQETQYF.

This clonotype was picked up a small number of times. The chain has TRBV28 and TRBJ2-5; the D call may be TRBD1 or TRBD2 (5 bases each). CDR3 length: 13 amino acids. Germline CDR1 and CDR2: MDHEN and SYDVKM. The CDR3 spells CGSGAEVGETQYF. As DNA, the CDR3 is TGTGGCTCCGGGGCTGAGGTGGGAGAGACCCAGTACTTC.

This rearrangement joins TRBV20-1 to TRBJ1-6; maybe TRBD1 (5 bases). Trimming cost V 1 base and J 3 bases, with 10 bases left between them. Looked up from germline, CDR1 is DFQATT and CDR2 is SNEGSKA (reference sequence). The CDR3 covers 15 residues. In DNA, the CDR3 is TGCAGTGCTAGAGGGGTCCAGGGCTATAATTCACCCCTCCACTTT. Translating gives CSARGVQGYNSPLHF.

The V call is TRBV10-3, the J call TRBJ1-6, with D unclear. Germline assignment: CDR1 ENHRY and CDR2 SYGVKD. The CDR3 loop spans 14 amino acids. Trimming cost V 10 bases and J 9 bases, with 19 bases left between them. In DNA form, the CDR3 reads TGTGCCACCTCAGGCACCGCGGCGGGTTCACCCCTCCACTTT. Protein sequence: CATSGTAAGSPLHF.

The gene calls are TRBV28 and TRBJ2-7; perhaps TRBD1 as D (6 bases). V lost 5 bases to trimming and J lost 1 base, with 18 bases between them. Germline loops: CDR1 MDHEN, CDR2 SYDVKM. The CDR3 spans 16 residues. The CDR3 bases are TGTGCCAGCAGTCTCACAGGGAAGGCATCGTCCTACGAGCAGTACTTC. It encodes CASSLTGKASSYEQYF.

The V call is TRBV5-1, the J call TRBJ1-2; 7 nucleotides match TRBD1. Germline V lookup: CDR1 SGHRS, CDR2 YFSETQ. J was trimmed by 4 bases and V by 4 bases; bases with no gene match: 4. This CDR3 spans 13 amino acids. The CDR3 nucleotides read TGCGCCAGCAGCCACGACAGGGCCTATGGCTACACCTTC. Protein sequence: CASSHDRAYGYTF.

In regard to this clonotype: One junction end disagrees with the germline gene, perhaps due to a read error. The chain employs TRBV20-1 and TRBJ1-2; 8 bases align to TRBD1. The CDR3 extends over 14 amino acids. Germline-derived CDR1 and CDR2 are DFQATT and SNEGSKA (reference sequence). This chain's CDR3 is CGATAGQGDYGYTF. DNA of the CDR3: TGCGGTGCTACGGCTGGACAGGGTGACTATGGCTACACCTTC.

This chain joins TRBV29-1 and TRBJ2-3, with D tentatively TRBD1 (6 bases). The germline V gene encodes CDR1 SQVTM and CDR2 ANQGSEA. V lost 3 bases to trimming and J lost 4 bases, with 17 bases between them. The CDR3 loop spans 15 amino acids. The CDR3 nucleotides are TGCAGCGTTGACCTATTCAGGGGAAGCGCAGATACGCAGTATTTT. As protein: CSVDLFRGSADTQYF.

The chain employs TRBV4-3 and TRBJ2-1, with D uncertain. The CDR3 totals 16 residues. Deletions cut 0 bases from V and 10 bases from J, with 19 bases between. Germline lookup yields CDR1 LGHNA and CDR2 YSLEER. The CDR3 loop is CASSQDVAGNVREQFF. The CDR3 coding sequence is TGCGCCAGCAGCCAAGATGTAGCAGGTAATGTGCGGGAGCAGTTCTTC.

The chain combines TRBV4-1 with TRBJ1-6; maybe TRBD1 (5 bases). Germline V gene data show CDR1 as MGHRA and CDR2 as YSYEKL. The CDR3 covers 18 residues. V lost 0 bases, J lost 1 base, and 13 bases lay in between. CDR3 in DNA: TGCGCCAGCAGCCAAGACGGGAACGGGGGGTCCTATAATTCACCCCTCCACTTT. Protein product: CASSQDGNGGSYNSPLHF.

The chain uses TRBV29-1 and TRBJ1-5, with D unresolved. Trimming removed 4 bases at V and 4 bases at J, with 11 bases between. This CDR3 spans 13 amino acids. Germline lookup yields CDR1 SQVTM and CDR2 ANQGSEA. CDR3 residues: CSVVVRKNQPQHF. Written as DNA, the CDR3 is TGCAGCGTTGTGGTCAGAAAGAATCAGCCCCAGCATTTT.